The 17 T cell receptor beta chains listed next were all sequenced from one sample in a study of blood T cell repertoires in COVID-19. Clones were read by immunoSEQ multiplex PCR, and TCRdb kept only the in-frame ones, dropping some. The sample comprises approximately 120,000 clones, more than 70% of which are singletons, and 3.2% rests with the top ten. The sample taken for sequencing was peripheral blood. Source of these receptors: a woman of 80 years or more with COVID-19, enrolled during active disease.

The chain has TRBV27 and TRBJ1-1, with 12 bases aligning to TRBD1. Trimming removed 3 bases from V and 5 bases from J; junction bases left unmatched: 7. The germline V gene has CDR1 MNHEY and CDR2 SMNVEV (reference sequence). The CDR3 has 16 amino acids. CDR3 region: CASSLGQGARGTEAFF. CDR3 DNA: TGTGCCAGCAGTTTGGGACAGGGGGCGCGAGGGACTGAAGCTTTCTTT.

The CDR3 protein is CASSLIASSGNTIYF. In nucleotides, the CDR3 is TGTGCCAGTAGTTTAATAGCGAGCTCTGGAAACACCATATATTTT. J is TRBJ1-3 and V is TRBV19; no definite D call. Germline V gives CDR1 LNHDA, CDR2 SQIVND (reference sequence). The V end lost 5 bases, the J end lost 0 bases, and 11 bases lay between the germline ends. CDR3 size: 15 residues.

This clone was detected only once. This chain links TRBV2 with TRBJ2-7, with TRBD2 matching over 10 bases. The CDR3 is 17 residues long. V lost 8 bases and J lost 3; bases outside the gene matches: 16. Germline-derived CDR1 and CDR2 are SNHLY and FYNNEI. CDR3 in amino acids: CASDPEGLAIIYYEQYF. The CDR3 DNA sequence: TGTGCCAGCGATCCGGAGGGACTAGCGATAATCTACTACGAGCAGTACTTC. The variable domain in full, completed from reference TRBV2 and TRBJ2-7, reads EPEVTQTPSHQVTQMGQEVILRCVPISNHLYFYWYRQILGQKVEFLVSFYNNEISEKSEIFDDQFSVERPDGSNFTLKIRSTKLEDSAMYFCASDPEGLAIIYYEQYFGPGTRLTVT.

V is TRBV7-3 and J is TRBJ1-1, with D perhaps TRBD1 (5 bases). Trimming pared 3 bases from V and 4 bases from J, leaving 12 bases between. Germline V gives CDR1 SGHTA, CDR2 FQGTGA. The CDR3 contains 14 residues. The CDR3 DNA is TGTGCCAGCAGCTTTCAGGGAATAGGCACTGAAGCTTTCTTT. Translated: CASSFQGIGTEAFF.

This sequence joins TRBV15 and TRBJ1-2; D is perhaps TRBD1 (6 bases). Trimming shortened V by 4 bases and J by 5 bases, and 17 bases separated the two germline ends. The CDR3 loop spans 15 amino acids. Looked up from germline, CDR1 is LNHNV and CDR2 is YYDKDF (reference sequence). The CDR3 region has the DNA TGTGCCACCAGCACCCAACAGGGTACAAGGTATGGCTACACCTTC. As protein: CATSTQQGTRYGYTF.

The J gene is TRBJ1-5, the V gene TRBV28; D is undetermined. In germline, CDR1 is MDHEN, CDR2 SYDVKM. With 5 bases removed from V and 4 bases from J, the gap between germline ends came to 15 bases. This CDR3 contains 15 residues. In nucleotides, the CDR3 is TGTGCCAGCAGTATCCTACGGTTGAAAAATCAGCCCCAGCATTTT. It specifies CASSILRLKNQPQHF.

V gene TRBV7-2 combines with J gene TRBJ1-3; weak D call: TRBD1 (5 bases). The V gene lost 5 bases and the J gene lost 3 bases, with 17 bases spanning the gap. CDR3 length equals 16 residues. Germline assignment: CDR1 SGHTA and CDR2 FQGNSA. CDR3 in DNA: TGTGCCAGCAGCCGGAGGGAGGGGCGGAGTGGAAACACCATATATTTT. Amino acids: CASSRREGRSGNTIYF.

This chain joins TRBV6-5 and TRBJ1-2, with unresolved D. Germline CDR1 reads MNHEY; CDR2 reads SVGAGI. This CDR3 region has 10 residues. V lost 6 bases and J 9 bases, leaving 8 bases between the germline ends. DNA for the CDR3: TGTGCCAGCAGAGATGAGAGCTACACCTTC. It encodes CASRDESYTF.

This clone was found a few times. This chain uses TRBV19 with TRBJ1-2; 8 bases align to TRBD1. The germline V gene has CDR1 LNHDA and CDR2 SQIVND (reference sequence). Losses at the gene ends were 4 bases for V and 7 bases for J; bases not matched to a gene: 8. The CDR3 spans 14 residues. The CDR3 bases are TGTGCCAGTAGTACTACTGGGACAGGTGTTGGCTACACCTTC. It codes for CASSTTGTGVGYTF.

The chain employs TRBV28 and TRBJ2-7; TRBD1 agrees at 7 bases. Germline lookup yields CDR1 MDHEN and CDR2 SYDVKM. The CDR3 sequence is 17 residues long. V shed 5 bases, J shed 2 bases, and the junction held 15 bases outside the gene matches. CDR3 nucleotide sequence: TGTGCCAGCAGTCCCTCAAGTACGACAGGGACAGCCTACGAGCAGTACTTC. Translation: CASSPSSTTGTAYEQYF.

This rearrangement joins TRBV3-1 (or the pseudogene TRBV3-2) to TRBJ2-5, with 8 positions matching TRBD2. The CDR3 extends over 18 amino acids. With V trimmed by 6 bases and J by 0 bases, 15 bases remained unmatched. Germline CDR1 reads LGHDT; CDR2 reads YNNKEL (reference sequence). The CDR3 is CASSPRFSGGLDQETQYF. DNA for the CDR3: TGTGCCAGCAGTCCACGATTCAGCGGGGGCCTTGACCAAGAGACCCAGTACTTC.

The chain carries TRBV5-5 and TRBJ1-4, with TRBD1 identical over 7 bases. The V segment lost 4 bases and the J segment 8 bases; nucleotides outside the gene matches: 11. Germline-derived CDR1 and CDR2 are SGHKS and YYEKEE (reference sequence). The CDR3 has 15 amino acids. The CDR3 sequence: CASSRPDREGEKLFF. Here the CDR3 DNA reads TGTGCCAGCAGCCGACCAGACAGGGAAGGGGAAAAACTGTTTTTT.

The V and J genes are TRBV19 and TRBJ2-1; D is unresolved. This CDR3 is 16 amino acids long. V was clipped by 6 bases and J by 0 bases, with 15 bases between them. Germline loops: CDR1 LNHDA, CDR2 SQIVND (reference sequence). This CDR3 is CASSVDFPSSYNEQFF. Here the CDR3 DNA reads TGTGCCAGTAGCGTTGACTTCCCGAGCTCCTACAATGAGCAGTTCTTC. The variable domain in full, with the rest retrieved from reference TRBV19 and TRBJ2-1, is DGGITQSPKYLFRKEGQNVTLSCEQNLNHDAMYWYRQDPGQGLRLIYYSQIVNDFQKGDIAEGYSVSREKKESFPLTVTSAQKNPTAFYLCASSVDFPSSYNEQFFGPGTRLTVL.

The chain joins TRBV19 to TRBJ2-1; 12 bases are a match to TRBD2. The CDR3 totals 17 residues. The J segment lost 5 bases and the V segment lost 5 bases, leaving 10 bases of the junction unmatched. Germline CDR1 and CDR2: LNHDA and SQIVND (reference sequence). The CDR3 nucleotides read TGTGCCAGTAGTTCCCTCTGGACTAGCGGGACCCACAATGAGCAGTTCTTC. Its protein product is CASSSLWTSGTHNEQFF.

This clone was observed once. The rearrangement uses TRBV7-2 and TRBJ1-2; 7 bases are shared with TRBD1. Germline V CDR1 and CDR2: SGHTA, FQGNSA. The V segment lost 1 base and the J segment 3 bases; nucleotides outside the gene matches: 2. The CDR3 runs 14 residues. CDR3: CASSLGDSYYGYTF. The CDR3 DNA sequence: TGTGCCAGCAGCTTAGGGGACAGCTACTATGGCTACACCTTC. The full variable domain, in which reference TRBV7-2 and TRBJ1-2 provide the parts outside the CDR3, is GAGVSQSPSNKVTEKGKDVELRCDPISGHTALYWYRQSLGQGLEFLIYFQGNSAPDKSGLPSDRFSAERTGGSVSTLTIQRTQQEDSAVYLCASSLGDSYYGYTFGSGTRLTVV.

The rearrangement links TRBV7-9 to TRBJ2-3; D is perhaps TRBD1 (5 bases). The V gene lost 5 bases and the J gene lost 2 bases, with 11 bases spanning the gap. The CDR3 is 14 residues long. Germline values: CDR1 SEHNR, CDR2 FQNEAQ (reference sequence). The CDR3 protein is CASSPSTATDTQYF. The CDR3 DNA is TGTGCCAGCAGCCCGTCGACAGCCACAGATACGCAGTATTTT.

This clone was counted once. This chain uses TRBV4-1 with TRBJ2-1; D perhaps matches TRBD2 (6 bases). The CDR3 spans 16 residues. Germline-derived CDR1 and CDR2 are MGHRA and YSYEKL. Trimming cost V 1 base and J 2 bases, with 12 bases left between them. The CDR3 is CASSQVAVSPYNEQFF. CDR3 sequence (DNA): TGCGCCAGCAGCCAAGTAGCGGTTTCCCCCTACAATGAGCAGTTCTTC.